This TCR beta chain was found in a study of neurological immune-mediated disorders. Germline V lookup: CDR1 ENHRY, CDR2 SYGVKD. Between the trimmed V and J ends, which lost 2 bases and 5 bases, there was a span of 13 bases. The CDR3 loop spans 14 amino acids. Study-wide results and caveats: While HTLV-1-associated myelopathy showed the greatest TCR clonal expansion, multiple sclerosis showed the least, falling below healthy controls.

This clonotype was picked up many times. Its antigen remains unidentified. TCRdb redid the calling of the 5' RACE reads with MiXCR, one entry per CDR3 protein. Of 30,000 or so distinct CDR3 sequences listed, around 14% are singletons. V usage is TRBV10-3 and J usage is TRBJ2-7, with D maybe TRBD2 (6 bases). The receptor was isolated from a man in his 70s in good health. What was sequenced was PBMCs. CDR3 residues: CAISEGFGGNEQYF. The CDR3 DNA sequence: TGTGCCATCAGTGAGGGGTTCGGGGGAAACGAGCAGTACTTC.